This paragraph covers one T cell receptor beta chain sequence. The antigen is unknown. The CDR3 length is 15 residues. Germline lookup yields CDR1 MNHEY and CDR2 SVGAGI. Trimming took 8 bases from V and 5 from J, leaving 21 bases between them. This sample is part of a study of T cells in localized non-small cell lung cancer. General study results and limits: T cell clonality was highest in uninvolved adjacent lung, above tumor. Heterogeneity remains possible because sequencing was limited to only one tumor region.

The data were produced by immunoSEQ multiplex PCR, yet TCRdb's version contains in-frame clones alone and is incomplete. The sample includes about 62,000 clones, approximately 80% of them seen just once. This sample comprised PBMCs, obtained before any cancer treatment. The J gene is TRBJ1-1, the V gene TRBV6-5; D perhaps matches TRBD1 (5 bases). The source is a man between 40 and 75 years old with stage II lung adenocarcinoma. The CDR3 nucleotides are TGTGCCAGCGCCCCCGCAGGAGGGGAGAGAACTGAAGCTTTCTTT. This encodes CASAPAGGERTEAFF.